A single TCR beta chain is shown here with its context. Its antigen is unidentified. Germline CDR1 is MNHEY and CDR2 is SMNVEV (reference sequence). V shed 2 bases and J shed 2 bases, with 9 bases lying between them. The CDR3 is 15 residues long. The data are from a study of T-cell memory formation after mild COVID-19. It was 5'RACE with constant-segment primers that produced the TCR alpha and TCR beta cDNA libraries, which carried sample barcodes and UMIs. TCRdb re-analysed the 5' RACE reads in MiXCR, keeping a single row per CDR3 protein. The sample has a few hundred thousand distinct CDR3 sequences; around 15% are singletons. General study findings and limits: Pre-infection memory contained some responding clones, which suggested that cross-reactive memory had joined. Clones contracting across day 15 to 85 had a balanced CD4/CD8 profile; later expanding clones leaned CD4+. Shrinking CD4+ clones resided mostly in CM and EM, and CD8+ ones in EMRA.

The chain recombines TRBV27 with TRBJ2-2; the D gene is possibly TRBD1 (6 bases). The receptor was derived from a man younger than 30 who had mild COVID-19 (a few samples of this study predate the infection). Cell type and time point are not known. Sequencing was carried out using PBMCs or a T cell subset sorted from them (not recorded which). CDR3 nucleotide sequence: TGTGCCAGCAGTTTAATACAGGGAAACACCGGGGAGCTGTTTTTT. This gives the protein CASSLIQGNTGELFF.